Each of the 4 T cell receptor beta chains below was sequenced from the same sample in a study of identical twins. TCRdb re-called the 5' RACE reads with MiXCR, one entry per CDR3 protein. The sample has hundreds of thousands of distinct CDR3 sequences; around 10% are singletons. Sequencing was done on a sample of memory (CD45RO+) T cells sorted from blood. These receptors were obtained from a woman aged 18-29 years in good health.

The CDR3 reads CASRLELPYGYTF. CDR3 bases: TGTGCCAGCAGGCTGGAGTTACCCTATGGCTACACCTTC. This chain connects TRBV6-6 to TRBJ1-2; D is ambiguous. CDR1 MNHNY and CDR2 SVGAGI come from the germline V gene (reference sequence). The CDR3 totals 13 residues. V was cut by 6 bases and J by 4 bases, with 12 bases left in between.

This clonotype came up a few times. The J gene is TRBJ2-2, the V gene TRBV7-8; 7 bases align to TRBD2. The CDR3 is 17 residues long. Germline values: CDR1 SGHVS, CDR2 FQNEAQ. Germline trimming cut 1 base from V and 0 bases from J; bases unmatched to any gene: 5. The DNA of the CDR3 is TGTGCCAGCAGCTTAGTCGGTCGGGGGGCGAACACCGGGGAGCTGTTTTTT. This encodes CASSLVGRGANTGELFF.

The rearrangement links TRBV27 to TRBJ2-7, with D possibly being TRBD1 (6 bases). CDR1 is MNHEY, CDR2 SMNVEV, per germline (reference sequence). With 5 bases removed from V and 1 base from J, the gap between germline ends came to 9 bases. The CDR3 spans 13 residues. Here the CDR3 DNA reads TGTGCCAGCAGTCCGGACAGATCCTACGAGCAGTACTTC. It is translated as CASSPDRSYEQYF.

By sample fraction, this clonotype is medium-sized. This sequence joins TRBV21-1 and TRBJ1-6; TRBD1 is the table's D call, not checked against the DNA. TRBV21-1 is labeled a pseudogene. The CDR3 contains 14 residues. CDR3 protein: CASSKNRQGSPLHF. For the CDR3, the DNA is TGTGCCAGCAGCAAAAACAGACAGGGTTCACCCCTCCACTTT.